This T cell receptor (beta chain) was identified in a study of vaccination effects on CD4 cells after COVID-19. Culture proceeded for more than nine days, and CD4+ T cells were then isolated. CDR1 and CDR2 from the germline V gene are MGHRA and YSYEKL. V lost 0 bases, J lost 8 bases, and 16 bases lay in between. The CDR3 has 15 residues. Profiling relied on immunoSEQ multiplex PCR, and the TCRdb table lists in-frame clones only, not all of them. The data contain about 70,000 clones, over 60% of them singletons. Whole-study findings and limits: Few convalescent patients were studied, and early post-infection samples were lacking. Healthy vaccinees had only 1 of 255 vaccine-induced clones cross-react with common cold coronaviruses.

A word on this clone: Its specificity is not known.

Specimen: CD4+ T cells from PBMCs cultured without peptide, collected before COVID-19 vaccination. This receptor was obtained from a human donor who received a COVID-19 vaccine. The V gene is TRBV4-1, the J gene TRBJ1-2, with TRBD1 as a possible D gene (6 bases). DNA for the CDR3: TGCGCCAGCAGCCAAGATGGGGGGCGCTCGGGGGGCTACACCTTC. It encodes CASSQDGGRSGGYTF.